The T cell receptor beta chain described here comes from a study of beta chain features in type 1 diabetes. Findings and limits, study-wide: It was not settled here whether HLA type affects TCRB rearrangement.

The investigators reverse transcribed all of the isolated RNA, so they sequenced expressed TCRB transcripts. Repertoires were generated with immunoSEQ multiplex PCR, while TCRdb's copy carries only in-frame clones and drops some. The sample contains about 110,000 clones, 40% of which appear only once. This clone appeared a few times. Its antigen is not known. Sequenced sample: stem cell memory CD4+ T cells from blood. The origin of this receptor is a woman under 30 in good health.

This chain's CDR3 is CASSFRDRGLGYTF. CDR3 in DNA: TGTGCCAGCAGCTTCCGGGACAGGGGGCTTGGCTACACCTTC. This chain links TRBV7-9 with TRBJ1-2, with 12 bases matching TRBD1. The CDR3 has 14 amino acids. Per the germline V gene, CDR1 is SEHNR and CDR2 is FQNEAQ (reference sequence). After removal of 3 bases from V and 7 bases from J, the junction contained 3 bases not matched to a gene.